The present TCR beta chain was sequenced within a study of CD8 T cells in ankylosing spondylitis. This clonotype was seen ten or more times. Trimming stripped 5 bases from V and 2 bases from J, with 19 bases between. Germline loops: CDR1 DFQATT, CDR2 SNEGSKA (reference sequence). The CDR3 has 15 residues. Each CDR3 protein is one row after TCRdb ran MiXCR on the 5' RACE reads. The sample comprises approximately 100,000 distinct CDR3 sequences, about 8% of which are singletons, and nearly 10% rests with the top ten. Source material: blood, either unsorted or a sorted T cell fraction (not recorded which). This TCR was sampled from a male donor with ankylosing spondylitis or in good health (not recorded which). The rearrangement links TRBV20-1 to TRBJ2-7, with D perhaps matching TRBD1 or TRBD2 (7 bases each). CDR3 sequence: CSACRGGSAPYEQYF. CDR3 DNA sequence: TGCAGTGCTTGCAGGGGGGGCAGTGCTCCCTACGAGCAGTACTTC.